This TCR beta chain was retrieved from a study of blood T cell repertoires in COVID-19. Overall study: There were acute and convalescent COVID-19 samples, and they came from the United States, Italy and Spain.

Trimming shortened V by 7 bases and J by 4 bases, and 16 bases separated the two germline ends. The CDR3 contains 15 residues. Germline V lookup: CDR1 LNHDA, CDR2 SQIVND (reference sequence). Profiling relied on immunoSEQ multiplex PCR, and the TCRdb table lists in-frame clones only, not all of them. The sample has fewer than 90,000 clones, about 95% seen once; the top ten hold about 4.5%. This chain joins TRBV19 and TRBJ1-4; D ambiguous. Sequencing was carried out using peripheral blood. The sequence was obtained from a human donor with active COVID-19. The donor label of this sample is uncertain. For the CDR3, the DNA is TGTGCCAGTAAGGAGGACGCACTACTTAATGAAAAACTGTTTTTT. This encodes CASKEDALLNEKLFF.